The rows below give T cell receptor beta chains drawn from one sample of a study of identical twins. One entry per CDR3 protein results from TCRdb running MiXCR on the 5' RACE reads. The table shows about 720,000 distinct CDR3 sequences, with 18% occurring only once. The same specimen was also included in a second study, on T cells expressing NK-cell markers.

Material: PBMCs. Every receptor here comes from a woman under 30 in good health. The CDR3 runs from the conserved cysteine through the conserved F or W. The D gene is left open where the match is weak. The size of a clone is reported for some rows only, either as once, few or many, or as a class for expanded clones.

>TRBV29-1|-|-|TRBJ2-5
CSLGNRETQYF
TGCAGCTTGGGGAATCGGGAGACCCAGTACTTC
>TRBV3-1|-|-|TRBJ2-2
CASTLGRPNTGELFF
TGTGCCAGCACCTTAGGACGGCCGAACACCGGGGAGCTGTTTTTT
>TRBV12-3/TRBV12-4|-|-|TRBJ1-1
CASSQTGENTEAFF
TGTGCCAGCAGCCAGACAGGAGAGAACACTGAAGCTTTCTTT
>TRBV4-1|few|-|TRBJ1-1
CASSEGAEAFF
TGCGCCAGCAGTGAGGGGGCTGAAGCTTTCTTT
>TRBV9|-|TRBD1|TRBJ2-7
CASSVAAGGLYEQYF
TGTGCCAGCAGCGTAGCGGCAGGGGGCCTCTACGAGCAGTACTTC
>TRBV18|once|-|TRBJ1-1
CASSPLTQNTEAFF
TGTGCCAGCTCACCGTTGACACAGAACACTGAAGCTTTCTTT
>TRBV5-5|few|-|TRBJ1-1
CASSWISRDTEAFF
TGTGCCAGCAGCTGGATCTCCCGGGACACTGAAGCTTTCTTT
>TRBV20-1|-|-|TRBJ2-7
CSARAGKTGSSGEQYF
TGCAGTGCTAGAGCGGGGAAAACAGGGAGCTCGGGCGAGCAGTACTTC
>TRBV12-3/TRBV12-4|-|-|TRBJ2-7
CASSVLRAGGEQYF
TGTGCCAGCAGTGTATTGCGAGCCGGGGGCGAGCAGTACTTC
>TRBV7-9|-|-|TRBJ2-7
CASSRGGSRAHEQYF
TGTGCCAGCAGCCGCGGCGGAAGCCGGGCCCACGAGCAGTACTTC
>TRBV29-1|-|TRBD2|TRBJ2-3
CSATGLAGAWASTDTQYF
TGCAGCGCTACGGGACTAGCGGGAGCTTGGGCCAGCACAGATACGCAGTATTTT
>TRBV3-1|-|-|TRBJ1-5
CASSQDVGSNQPQHF
TGTGCCAGCAGCCAAGATGTGGGAAGCAATCAGCCCCAGCATTTT
>TRBV29-1|few|-|TRBJ2-5
CSVEGQLQETQYF
TGCAGCGTTGAAGGTCAGCTTCAAGAGACCCAGTACTTC
>TRBV29-1|few|-|TRBJ2-1
CSVEVVPHREVNNEQFF
TGCAGCGTCGAGGTCGTTCCCCACAGGGAAGTTAACAATGAGCAGTTCTTC
>TRBV7-6|-|-|TRBJ2-1
CASSPTGAPYNEQFF
TGTGCCAGCAGCCCTACGGGGGCCCCATACAATGAGCAGTTCTTC
>TRBV15|-|-|TRBJ2-4
CATSRLDRAKNIQYF
TGTGCCACCAGCAGGTTAGACAGAGCCAAAAACATTCAGTACTTC
>TRBV12-3/TRBV12-4|few|-|TRBJ2-1
CASSPGRGLVDEQFF
TGTGCCAGCAGTCCCGGACGGGGTTTGGTGGATGAGCAGTTCTTC
>TRBV7-3|few|TRBD1|TRBJ2-2
CASSLNRGTGELFF
TGTGCCAGCAGCTTAAACAGGGGCACCGGGGAGCTGTTTTTT
>TRBV5-1|-|TRBD1|TRBJ2-1
CASSFWTGIYNEQFF
TGCGCCAGCAGCTTCTGGACAGGGATCTACAATGAGCAGTTCTTC
>TRBV5-1|-|-|TRBJ2-7
CASSPMGTEDEQYF
TGCGCCAGCAGCCCGATGGGGACCGAAGACGAGCAGTACTTC
>TRBV20-1|few|TRBD1|TRBJ2-7
CSARPGTGSTVLPYEQYF
TGCAGTGCTAGACCCGGGACAGGGTCTACAGTGCTCCCCTACGAGCAGTACTTC
>TRBV5-6|-|-|TRBJ2-7
CASSLGQAPSEQYF
TGTGCCAGCAGCTTGGGGCAGGCGCCCTCCGAGCAGTACTTC
>TRBV19|-|-|TRBJ1-2
CASSSTGPNGYTF
TGTGCCAGTAGTTCTACAGGACCCAATGGCTACACCTTC
>TRBV9|-|TRBD1|TRBJ2-7
CASRSPGTGTYEQYF
TGTGCCAGCAGGTCTCCCGGGACAGGCACCTACGAGCAGTACTTC
>TRBV10-2|-|-|TRBJ2-7
CASSRGTGDIAEQYF
TGCGCCAGCTCTAGGGGGACGGGGGATATTGCCGAGCAGTACTTC
>TRBV7-9|-|TRBD2|TRBJ2-3
CASVVAGGDTQYF
TGTGCCAGCGTGGTAGCGGGAGGAGATACGCAGTATTTT
>TRBV11-1|-|-|TRBJ2-7
CASSLVSGARVEQYF
TGTGCCAGCAGCTTAGTATCCGGGGCCAGAGTCGAGCAGTACTTC
>TRBV5-1|many|-|TRBJ2-3
CASSSTTRTDTQYF
TGCGCCAGCAGTTCCACGACGCGCACAGATACGCAGTATTTT